This TCR beta chain was identified during a study of CD8+ T cells in alopecia areata (dated by TCRdb to about 2018). With regard to the full study: Treated patients were enrolled in an open-label pilot trial of oral tofacitinib, 5 to 10 mg twice daily, for moderate-to-severe alopecia areata. Patients stayed on tofacitinib for 6 to 18 months and then had 6 months of follow-up off drug so that delayed response and recurrence could be assessed. To study T cell clonal expansion in alopecia areata, the researchers applied high-throughput TCRbeta sequencing to both the C3H/HeJ mouse model and human patients. Scalp tissue and sorted CD4+ and CD8+ peripheral blood T cells from patchy and totalis/universalis alopecia areata patients and from healthy controls were covered by human TCRbeta sequencing. Patients on tofacitinib were biopsied at baseline and after 4 and 24 weeks of treatment, and several of the patients also had a later scalp biopsy. Scalp clonality was compared across normal scalp (n=4), patchy alopecia areata scalp (n=8), and alopecia totalis/universalis scalp (n=8). The RNA source kit depended on sample type: the PAXgene miRNA kit for fixed scalp, the miRNeasy kit for PBMCs, and the RNeasy kit for mouse skin. TCRbeta CDR3 regions were amplified by immunoSEQ multiplex PCR with 35 Vbeta forward and 13 Jbeta reverse primers. Results the study describes overall, beyond this receptor: Scalp TCR repertoire analysis is complicated because resident alphabeta T cells in normal human skin are also sequenced, whereas mouse skin is dominated by gammadelta T cells. TCR sequences shared between patients were less clear than in mice, possibly partly because of HLA diversity in the patient population. Higher clonality and more expanded CD8+ clones were observed in lesional scalp than in normal scalp, particularly in alopecia totalis/universalis, a finding suggestive of antigenic drive.

Peripheral blood and lesional scalp punch biopsies were obtained from patients with alopecia areata. PBMCs were isolated by density centrifugation and stained for CD3, CD4 and CD8, after which CD4+ and CD8+ T cells were sorted on a FACSAria. Libraries were prepared through the immunoSEQ multiplex PCR assay. RNA was extracted from all samples and reverse transcribed into cDNA, which served as template for TCR sequencing. SuperScript III was used to make first-strand cDNA, primed with a 2:1 mix of oligo-dT and random hexamers. A synthetic immune receptor repertoire was used to gauge amplification bias, and whatever bias remained was removed computationally. Processing in the source paper ran as follows. Raw reads were preprocessed for error removal, and CDR3 was defined according to IMGT conventions as running from the conserved cysteine to phenylalanine. To get clonality, Shannon entropy was normalized by log2 of the number of productive unique TCRs and the result was subtracted from 1. CD4 or CD8 identity of scalp clones was inferred by cross-referencing scalp TCRbeta sequences with sorted blood CD4 and CD8 repertoires. Sourced from immuneACCESS, this table was stored by TCRdb with only in-frame sequences that have V and J called. A share of the clones is absent; for the studies checked, an unresolved V gene accounts for under half, and the remainder has no known explanation. From that table come the V and J calls and clone size; the DNA was used to work out D and trimming. Recorded for this sample are more than 75,000 clones; 41% of them occurred a single time. Jointly, the top ten make up 1% to 1.5% of the sample.

Concerning this clone: What antigen it recognizes has not been identified. Base-call qualities are not available, and no considerably larger clone is one nucleotide away.

The CDR3 covers 15 residues, taking in both the cysteine and the phenylalanine. Only the CDR3 region is kept as DNA, spanning 45 bases read in frame from base 1. As encoded in the germline V gene, CDR1 is SGHTA while CDR2 is FQGNSA. V and J lose 5 bases and 4 bases, and a span of 17 bases separates them. The sequenced material came from CD4+ T cells sorted from blood. The V and J segments used are TRBV7-2 and TRBJ1-2; a weak D assignment points to TRBD1 (6 bases agree). The clonotype originates from a human donor with alopecia areata. The CDR3 sequence is CASSTVSGEGYGYTF. The DNA sequence is given as TGTGCCAGCAGCACAGTTTCAGGGGAGGGCTATGGCTACACCTTC.